This is a list of T cell receptor beta chains from one sample in a study of low-dose radiotherapy and immunotherapy resistance in tumors. TCRdb re-derived calls from the reads in MiXCR, one entry per CDR3 protein. The profile shows tens of thousands of distinct CDR3 sequences, roughly 20% of them singletons. This specimen consisted of PBMCs, obtained after low-dose radiotherapy plus immunotherapy. These receptors all stem from a female donor with ovarian cancer. The CDR3 runs from the conserved cysteine through the conserved F or W. The D gene is left open where the match is weak. Not every row has a clone size; where given, it reads once, few, many or a size class.

-	TRBV6-2/TRBV6-3	TRBJ1-2	many	CASSFAYPGGGYTF	TGTGCCAGCAGTTTCGCCTACCCCGGGGGTGGCTACACCTTC
TRBD2	TRBV7-6	TRBJ2-3	many	CASTQLAGGADTQYF	TGTGCCAGCACGCAACTAGCGGGAGGGGCAGATACGCAGTATTTT
TRBD2	TRBV11-3	TRBJ2-3	many	CASSLGAGVVADTQYF	TGTGCCAGCAGCTTAGGTGCGGGAGTTGTGGCAGATACGCAGTATTTT
-	TRBV3-1	TRBJ2-7	many	CASSQDSQPGEQYF	TGTGCCAGCAGCCAAGACTCCCAGCCGGGAGAGCAGTACTTC
-	TRBV4-2	TRBJ2-6	many	CASSQDRVSGGSVLTF	TGTGCCAGCAGCCAAGATCGGGTCTCAGGGGGGTCCGTCCTGACTTTC
-	TRBV12-3/TRBV12-4	TRBJ1-6	many	CASSSRQNSPLHF	TGTGCCAGCAGTTCTAGACAAAATTCACCCCTCCACTTT
-	TRBV24-1	TRBJ1-2	many	CATSDSSRGVYGYTF	TGTGCCACCAGTGATTCCTCACGGGGGGTCTATGGCTACACCTTC
-	TRBV7-9	TRBJ2-4	many	CASSPRGVQGGIQYF	TGTGCCAGCAGCCCCAGGGGGGTCCAGGGGGGCATTCAGTACTTC
TRBD2	TRBV20-1	TRBJ2-1	few	CSASPGLAGAGEQFF	TGCAGTGCGAGTCCGGGACTAGCGGGAGCGGGTGAGCAGTTCTTC
-	TRBV5-4	TRBJ1-1	many	CASSSGPLNTEAFF	TGTGCCAGCAGCTCTGGACCGTTGAACACTGAAGCTTTCTTT
-	TRBV29-1	TRBJ1-3	many	CSVAAASGNTIYF	TGCAGCGTAGCGGCCGCCTCTGGAAACACCATATATTTT
-	TRBV7-9	TRBJ1-1	many	CASSLDSITEAFF	TGTGCCAGCAGCTTAGATTCAATCACTGAAGCTTTCTTT
TRBD2	TRBV5-4	TRBJ2-1	once	CASSSASSGPDNEQFF	TGTGCCAGCAGCTCCGCCAGTAGCGGGCCAGACAATGAGCAGTTCTTC
-	TRBV5-4	TRBJ2-1	once	CASSFYICSATGTGGNEQFF	-
TRBD1	TRBV19	TRBJ1-5	-	CASSMEQGDNQPQHF	TGTGCCAGTAGTATGGAGCAGGGGGACAATCAGCCCCAGCATTTT
TRBD2	TRBV12-3/TRBV12-4	TRBJ2-3	few	CASSVLAGSTDTQYF	TGTGCCAGCAGCGTACTAGCGGGAAGCACAGATACGCAGTATTTT
TRBD2	TRBV19	TRBJ2-2	few	CASTPSSWTRGTGELFF	TGTGCCAGTACTCCCAGTAGTTGGACTAGGGGCACCGGGGAGCTGTTTTTT
TRBD1	TRBV28	TRBJ2-1	few	CASSLMGQGVNEQFF	TGTGCCAGCAGTTTGATGGGACAGGGAGTCAATGAGCAGTTCTTC
TRBD1	TRBV12-3/TRBV12-4	TRBJ2-7	many	CASSLQGTEVYEQYF	TGTGCCAGCAGTTTACAGGGGACAGAGGTCTACGAGCAGTACTTC
TRBD2	TRBV20-1	TRBJ2-1	-	CSVRSGRPPYNEQFF	TGCAGTGTGAGGAGCGGGAGGCCCCCATACAATGAGCAGTTCTTC
-	TRBV12-3/TRBV12-4	TRBJ1-6	many	CASSPARSYNSPLHF	TGTGCCAGCAGTCCCGCTCGATCCTATAATTCACCCCTCCACTTT
-	TRBV12-3/TRBV12-4	TRBJ2-4	-	CASSSTKNIQYF	TGTGCCAGCAGTTCGACCAAAAACATTCAGTACTTC
TRBD1	TRBV27	TRBJ2-1	many	CASSLLGTGKDYEQFF	TGTGCCAGCAGTTTACTCGGGACAGGGAAGGATTATGAGCAGTTCTTC
-	TRBV19	TRBJ1-4	many	CASSIVPGENEKLFF	TGTGCCAGTAGTATAGTTCCAGGGGAGAATGAAAAACTGTTTTTT
TRBD2	TRBV2	TRBJ2-3	many	CASSELAGGGDTQYF	TGTGCCAGCAGTGAGCTAGCGGGAGGAGGAGATACGCAGTATTTT
-	TRBV19	TRBJ2-1	many	CASSSRDYTYNEQFF	TGTGCCAGTAGTAGCCGGGATTATACCTACAATGAGCAGTTCTTC
-	TRBV5-4	TRBJ2-1	many	CASSLGQGTYNEQFF	TGTGCCAGCAGCTTGGGGCAGGGGACCTACAATGAGCAGTTCTTC
-	TRBV9	TRBJ2-7	many	CASSVLYPFLYEQYF	TGTGCCAGCAGCGTACTTTACCCGTTTCTATACGAGCAGTACTTC
TRBD2	TRBV20-1	TRBJ2-7	many	CSAIHSGRTSGEQYF	TGCAGTGCTATCCATAGCGGGAGGACCTCTGGGGAGCAGTACTTC
-	TRBV13	TRBJ1-4	many	CASSASGVGGEKLFF	TGTGCCAGCAGCGCCTCAGGGGTTGGTGGTGAAAAACTGTTTTTT
TRBD1	TRBV28	TRBJ2-7	many	CASTGQGSTNYEQYF	TGTGCCAGCACAGGACAGGGATCAACAAACTACGAGCAGTACTTC
-	TRBV27	TRBJ2-7	-	CASSWTGGWLSEQYF	TGTGCCAGCTCATGGACCGGGGGTTGGCTTTCCGAGCAGTACTTC
-	TRBV20-1	TRBJ2-7	-	CSARMGQYEQYF	TGCAGTGCTAGAATGGGCCAGTACGAGCAGTACTTC
-	TRBV7-4	TRBJ1-1	many	CASSPRREGAFTEAFF	TGTGCCAGCAGCCCGCGGCGGGAGGGTGCCTTCACTGAAGCTTTCTTT
-	TRBV7-3	TRBJ1-1	many	CASSRVTGVMNTEAFF	TGTGCCAGCAGCAGGGTGACAGGCGTTATGAACACTGAAGCTTTCTTT
TRBD1	TRBV29-1	TRBJ2-7	many	CSVDIGTGSKEQYF	TGCAGCGTTGACATAGGGACAGGGAGTAAGGAGCAGTACTTC